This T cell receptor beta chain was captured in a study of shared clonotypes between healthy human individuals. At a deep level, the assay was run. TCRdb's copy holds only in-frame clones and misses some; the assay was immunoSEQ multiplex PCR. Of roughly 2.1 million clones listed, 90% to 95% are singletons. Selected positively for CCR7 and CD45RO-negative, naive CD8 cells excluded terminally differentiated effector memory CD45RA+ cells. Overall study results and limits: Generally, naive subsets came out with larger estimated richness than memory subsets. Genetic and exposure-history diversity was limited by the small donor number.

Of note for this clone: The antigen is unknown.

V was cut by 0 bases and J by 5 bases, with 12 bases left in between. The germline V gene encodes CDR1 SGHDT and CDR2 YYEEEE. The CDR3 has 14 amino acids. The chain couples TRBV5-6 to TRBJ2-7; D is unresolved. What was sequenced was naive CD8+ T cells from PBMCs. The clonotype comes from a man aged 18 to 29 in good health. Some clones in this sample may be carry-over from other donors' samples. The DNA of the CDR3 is TGTGCCAGCAGCTTGGGCAGGCAACCAAACGAGCAGTACTTC. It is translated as CASSLGRQPNEQYF.